The clone carrying this T cell receptor beta chain was counted a single time. Trimming left V 3 bases short and J 5 bases short, with 2 bases between. CDR1 and CDR2 (germline): ENHRY, SYGVKD. The CDR3 runs 11 residues. This sample is drawn from a study of blood T cell repertoires in COVID-19. On the study more broadly: PBMCs, B-cell-depleted T cells, or T cells provided the cDNA or gDNA that made up the material.

TCRdb keeps only in-frame clones here, not all; method: immunoSEQ multiplex PCR. The profile shows fewer than 250,000 clones, around 89% of them singletons. Participants, about 18 to 90 years old, spanned more than 20 US areas. Cohorts were determined from participant-reported clinical history. Symptom resolution, clearance, or two negative PCRs marked the recovered donors of Cohort 3. The sequence came from a woman aged 18 to 35 who had recovered from COVID-19. The chain recombines TRBV10-3 with TRBJ2-1; D not certain. The sequenced sample was PBMCs or T cells enriched from blood (not recorded which). This chain's CDR3 is CAISDDNEQFF. CDR3 sequence (DNA): TGTGCCATCAGTGACGACAATGAGCAGTTCTTC.